A single TCR beta chain is shown here with its context. Assay used: immunoSEQ multiplex PCR; TCRdb lists only in-frame clones, some missing. Of a few hundred thousand clones in the sample, around 91% were seen once. Participants, 18 to 89 years old, spanned fewer than 25 US areas. Recovered status applied to Cohort 3 donors who had two consecutive negative PCRs. It also applied to those with clearance or with symptom resolution. CDR3 length: 17 residues. Germline lookup yields CDR1 MNHNS and CDR2 SASEGT. With 3 bases clipped from V and 0 bases from J, the junction kept 9 bases outside the gene matches. This sample is part of a study of blood T cell repertoires in COVID-19. Whole-study context: COVID-19 samples collected from the United States, Italy and Spain covered acute and convalescent phases. PBMCs, B-cell-depleted T cells, or T cells were the source of the cDNA or gDNA that made up the material.

Material for sequencing was PBMCs or T cells enriched from blood (not recorded which). The chain joins TRBV6-1 to TRBJ2-7; 9 nucleotides align to TRBD1. The sequence came from a man younger than 35 who had recovered from COVID-19. As DNA, the CDR3 is TGTGCCAGCAGTGATCTTTCGGGACAGGGACTCTCCTACGAGCAGTACTTC. Protein: CASSDLSGQGLSYEQYF.